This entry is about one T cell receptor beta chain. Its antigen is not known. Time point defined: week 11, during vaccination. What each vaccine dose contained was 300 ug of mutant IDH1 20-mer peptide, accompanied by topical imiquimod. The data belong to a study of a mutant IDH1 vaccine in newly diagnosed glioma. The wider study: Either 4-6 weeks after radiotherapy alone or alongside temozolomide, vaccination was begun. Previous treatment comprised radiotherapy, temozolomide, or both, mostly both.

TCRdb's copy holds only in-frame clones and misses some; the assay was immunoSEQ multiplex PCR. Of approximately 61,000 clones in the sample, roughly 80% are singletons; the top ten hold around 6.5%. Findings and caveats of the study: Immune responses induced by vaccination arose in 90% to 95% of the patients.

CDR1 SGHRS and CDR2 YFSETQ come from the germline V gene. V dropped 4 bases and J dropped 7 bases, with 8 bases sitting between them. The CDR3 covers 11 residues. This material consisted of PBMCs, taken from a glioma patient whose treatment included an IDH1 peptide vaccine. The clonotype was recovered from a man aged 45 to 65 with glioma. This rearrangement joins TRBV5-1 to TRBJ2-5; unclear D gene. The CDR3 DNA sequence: TGCGCCAGCAGCGCCTCGGGGACCCAGTACTTC. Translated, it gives CASSASGTQYF. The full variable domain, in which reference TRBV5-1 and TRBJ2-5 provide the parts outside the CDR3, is KAGVTQTPRYLIKTRGQQVTLSCSPISGHRSVSWYQQTPGQGLQFLFEYFSETQRNKGNFPGRFSGRQFSNSRSEMNVSTLELGDSALYLCASSASGTQYFGPGTRLLVL.